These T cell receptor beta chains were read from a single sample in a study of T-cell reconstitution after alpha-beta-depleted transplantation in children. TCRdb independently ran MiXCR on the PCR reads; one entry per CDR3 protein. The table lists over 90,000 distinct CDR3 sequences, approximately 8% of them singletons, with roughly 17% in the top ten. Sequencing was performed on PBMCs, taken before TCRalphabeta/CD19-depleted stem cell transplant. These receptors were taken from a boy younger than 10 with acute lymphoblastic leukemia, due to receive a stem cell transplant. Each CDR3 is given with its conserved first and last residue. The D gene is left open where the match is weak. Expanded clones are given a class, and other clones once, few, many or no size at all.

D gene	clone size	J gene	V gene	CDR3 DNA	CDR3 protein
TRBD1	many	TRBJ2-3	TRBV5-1	TGCGCCAGCAGCTTGGTGGGACAGGGGGCAGATACGCAGTATTTT	CASSLVGQGADTQYF
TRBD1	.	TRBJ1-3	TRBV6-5	TGTGCCAGCAGTTTGGACAGGGACGGAAACACCATATATTTT	CASSLDRDGNTIYF
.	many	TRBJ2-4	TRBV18	TGTGCCAGCTCACACGGGGGGCCGCCCGCACCCAAAAACATTCAGTACTTC	CASSHGGPPAPKNIQYF
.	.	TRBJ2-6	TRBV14	TGTGCCAGCAGCCAAGATGTGGGTACTGGGGCCAACGTCCTGACTTTC	CASSQDVGTGANVLTF
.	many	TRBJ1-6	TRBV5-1	TGCGCCAGCGCTCGAGAGACGGGATCCTATAATTCACCCCTCCACTTT	CASARETGSYNSPLHF
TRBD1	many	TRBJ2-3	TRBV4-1	TGCGCCAGCAGCCAAGATCTGGATGGGACAGGGGGAGACCTCGGCACAGATACGCAGTATTTT	CASSQDLDGTGGDLGTDTQYF
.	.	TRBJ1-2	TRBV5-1	TGCGCCAGCAGCTTGGACGGGAGTCTTGGCTACACCTTC	CASSLDGSLGYTF
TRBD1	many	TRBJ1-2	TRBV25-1	TGTGCCAGCAGTGCCGCTAACAGGGGAGACTATGGCTACACCTTC	CASSAANRGDYGYTF
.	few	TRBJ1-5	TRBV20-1	TGCAGTGCTAGAGTTGCCTACAGGACGGGTCAGCCCCAGCATTTT	CSARVAYRTGQPQHF
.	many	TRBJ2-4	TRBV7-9	TGTGCCAGCAGCTCCCCCGGGACAGCCAAAAACATTCAGTACTTC	CASSSPGTAKNIQYF
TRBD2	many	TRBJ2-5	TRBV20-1	TGCAGTGCTAGAGTCTCCCGGAGACTAGCTGGGGGGGGAAAAGAGACCCAGTACTTC	CSARVSRRLAGGGKETQYF
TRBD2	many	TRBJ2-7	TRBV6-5	TGTGCCAGCAGTTATAGCGGGGGCCTCTACGAGCAGTACTTC	CASSYSGGLYEQYF
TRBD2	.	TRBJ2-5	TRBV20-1	TGCAGTGCGTCCGGGACTAGTGTTACGGAGACCCAGTACTTC	CSASGTSVTETQYF
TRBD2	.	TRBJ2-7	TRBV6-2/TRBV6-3	TGTGCCAGCAGCGACATTAATAGCGGGTTCTCCTACGAGCAGTACTTC	CASSDINSGFSYEQYF
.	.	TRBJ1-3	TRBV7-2	TGTGCCAGCAGCTTGAGACAGCCATCCTCTGGAAACACCATATATTTT	CASSLRQPSSGNTIYF
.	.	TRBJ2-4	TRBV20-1	TGCAGTGCGGCGGGACTAGCCAAAAACATTCAGTACTTC	CSAAGLAKNIQYF
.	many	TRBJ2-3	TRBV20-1	TGCAGTGCGATTTTTATCAGCACAGATACGCAGTATTTT	CSAIFISTDTQYF
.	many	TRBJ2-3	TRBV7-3	TGTGCCAGCAGCTTAACGTTTGCAGATACGCAGTATTTT	CASSLTFADTQYF
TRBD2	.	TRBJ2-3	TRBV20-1	TGCAGTGCTAGAGGGCCTAGCGGGGGCCTGACAGATACGCAGTATTTT	CSARGPSGGLTDTQYF
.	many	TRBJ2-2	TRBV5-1	TGCGCCAGCAGCTTTCCGGGGAACACCGGGGAGCTGTTTTTT	CASSFPGNTGELFF
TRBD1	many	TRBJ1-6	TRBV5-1	TGCGCCAGCAGCAACTCCGGGACAGGGAGAAATTCACCCCTCCACTTT	CASSNSGTGRNSPLHF
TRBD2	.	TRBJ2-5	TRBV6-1	TGTGCCAGCAGTGGACCGGGACTAGCGGAAGAGACCCAGTACTTC	CASSGPGLAEETQYF
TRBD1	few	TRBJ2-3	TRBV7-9	TGTGCCAGCAGCTTGACAGGGAGAGGAGATACGCAGTATTTT	CASSLTGRGDTQYF
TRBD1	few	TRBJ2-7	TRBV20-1	TGCTGTGCCGCCGCCCCTTCAGGGGGCTTATCCTACGAGCAGTACTTC	CCAAAPSGGLSYEQYF
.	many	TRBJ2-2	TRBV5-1	TGCGCCAGCAGCTCCGGGACAATCGACACCGGGGAGCTGTTTTTT	CASSSGTIDTGELFF
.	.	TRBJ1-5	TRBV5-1	TGCGCCAGCAGCTTGGAGACCGATCAGCCCCAGCATTTT	CASSLETDQPQHF
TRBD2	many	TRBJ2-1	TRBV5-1	TGCGCCAGCAGCTTGGGGCTAGCGGGGCTCGTTTCCTACAATGAGCAGTTCTTC	CASSLGLAGLVSYNEQFF
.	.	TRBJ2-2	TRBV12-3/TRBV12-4	TGTGCCAGCAGTTTGTTCGCCACGAACACCGGGGAGGTGTTTTTT	CASSLFATNTGEVFF